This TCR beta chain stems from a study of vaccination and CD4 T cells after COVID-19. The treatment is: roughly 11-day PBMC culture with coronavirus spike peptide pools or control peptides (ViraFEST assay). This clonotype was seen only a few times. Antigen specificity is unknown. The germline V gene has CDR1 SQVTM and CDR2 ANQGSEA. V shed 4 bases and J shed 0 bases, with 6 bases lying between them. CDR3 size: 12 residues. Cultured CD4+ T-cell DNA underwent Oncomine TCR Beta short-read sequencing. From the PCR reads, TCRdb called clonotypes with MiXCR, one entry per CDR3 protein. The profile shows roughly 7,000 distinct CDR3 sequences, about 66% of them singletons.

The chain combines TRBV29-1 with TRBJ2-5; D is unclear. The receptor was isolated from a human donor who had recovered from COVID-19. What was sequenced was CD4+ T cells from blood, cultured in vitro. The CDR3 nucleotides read TGCAGCGTTGGGCCAGACCAAGAGACCCAGTACTTC. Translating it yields CSVGPDQETQYF. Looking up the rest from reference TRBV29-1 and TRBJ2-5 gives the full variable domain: SAVISQKPSRDICQRGTSLTIQCQVDSQVTMMFWYRQQPGQSLTLIATANQGSEATYESGFVIDKFPISRPNLTFSTLTVSNMSPEDSSIYLCSVGPDQETQYFGPGTRLLVL.